The T cell receptor (beta chain) described here comes from a study of CD8 T cells in Susac syndrome. RNA was extracted with the RNeasy kit, and a quantity of about 0.45 to 1 ug was reverse transcribed using random hexamers. TCRdb used MiXCR to reprocess the immunoSEQ multiplex PCR reads, holding one entry per CDR3 protein. The sample holds roughly 200,000 distinct CDR3 sequences, around 96% seen once. The TEMRA cells underwent FACS enrichment, while the CD8+ and CD4+ T cells underwent negative isolation. CDR1 is SGHTA and CDR2 is FQGNSA in the germline V gene. The V and J ends lost 1 base and 5 bases respectively, with 13 bases between them. The CDR3 covers 15 residues. In this sample, this clonotype turned up once.

V usage is TRBV7-2 and J usage is TRBJ2-3; tentative D call: TRBD2 (5 bases). This receptor was obtained from a human donor in good health. Sequenced input: CD4+ T cells from PBMCs. The CDR3 DNA follows: TGTGCCAGCAGCTTAGGCCTAGCTTTCCGAGATACGCAGTATTTT. Its translation is CASSLGLAFRDTQYF.